This T cell receptor (beta chain) was recorded in a study of CD8+CD57+ T cells in acquired aplastic anemia. As concerns this clonotype: The junction does not match germline at one end; this may be a read error.

Germline V gene lookup returns CDR1 SGHTA and CDR2 FQGTGA. The CDR3 is made up of 13 amino acids. The TCR beta profiling, which covered VDJ combination and CDR3 sequence, was carried out using genomic DNA as the template. TCRdb fed the reads into MiXCR, producing one record per CDR3 protein. The data hold about 160,000 distinct CDR3 sequences, with around 45% observed a single time. V usage is TRBV7-3 and J usage is TRBJ2-3; D gene ambiguous. The TCR sequence derives from a human donor in good health. Sequenced: sorted CD4+, CD8+, or CD8+CD57+ T cells (not recorded which) from PBMCs. CDR3 in amino acids: CASSSQATDTRYF. The CDR3 nucleotides are TGTGCCAGCAGCTCCCAGGCAACAGATACGCGGTATTTT.